The present T cell receptor (beta chain) was sequenced within a study of CD8 T cells in Susac syndrome. The T cells that were sequenced for TCR beta were CD8+ and CD4+ cells from blood. CD8+ and CD4+ T cells were negatively isolated; TEMRA cells were FACS-enriched. This CDR3 is built from 14 residues. V was cut by 3 bases and J by 3 bases, with 11 bases left in between. After extraction with the RNeasy kit, about 0.45 to 1 ug of the RNA was reverse transcribed using random hexamers. The TCR beta CDR3 was amplified by immunoSEQ multiplex PCR across 54 Vbeta, 13 Jbeta. MiXCR, run by TCRdb on the immunoSEQ multiplex PCR reads, gives a single entry per CDR3 protein. The sample consists of some 300,000 distinct CDR3 sequences, roughly 84% of them appearing once.

The sequenced sample consisted of CD8+ T cells from PBMCs. The clonotype originates from a human donor with multiple sclerosis. The J gene is TRBJ1-1, the V gene TRBV12-3 or TRBV12-4; no reliable D call. The CDR3 region is CASSFRTGDTEAFF. The CDR3 DNA is TGTGCCAGCAGTTTCCGGACCGGGGACACTGAAGCTTTCTTT.